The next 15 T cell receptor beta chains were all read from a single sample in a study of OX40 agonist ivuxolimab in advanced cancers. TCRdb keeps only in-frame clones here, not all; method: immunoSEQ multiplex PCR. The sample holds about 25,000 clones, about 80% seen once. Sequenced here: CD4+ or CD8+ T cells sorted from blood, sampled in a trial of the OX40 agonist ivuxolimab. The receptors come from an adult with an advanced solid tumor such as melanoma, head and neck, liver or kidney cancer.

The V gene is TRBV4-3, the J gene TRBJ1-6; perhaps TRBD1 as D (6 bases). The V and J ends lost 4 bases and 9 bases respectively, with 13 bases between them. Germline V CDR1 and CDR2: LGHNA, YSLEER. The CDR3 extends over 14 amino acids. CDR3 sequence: CASSRDRSLSPLHF. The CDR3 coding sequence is TGCGCCAGCAGCCGAGACAGGTCTCTTTCACCCCTCCACTTT.

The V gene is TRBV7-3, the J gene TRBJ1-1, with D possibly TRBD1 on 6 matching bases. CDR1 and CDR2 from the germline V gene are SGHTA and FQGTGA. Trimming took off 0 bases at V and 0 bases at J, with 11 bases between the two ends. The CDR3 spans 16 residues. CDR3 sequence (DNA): TGTGCCAGCAGCTTAACCCCGGGGGACATGAACACTGAAGCTTTCTTT. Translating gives CASSLTPGDMNTEAFF.

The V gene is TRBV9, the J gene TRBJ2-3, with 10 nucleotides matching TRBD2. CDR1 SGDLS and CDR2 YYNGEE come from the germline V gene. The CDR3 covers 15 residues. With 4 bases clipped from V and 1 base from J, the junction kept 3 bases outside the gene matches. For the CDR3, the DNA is TGTGCCAGCAGCCTTGGACTAGCGGGCACAGATACGCAGTATTTT. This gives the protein CASSLGLAGTDTQYF.

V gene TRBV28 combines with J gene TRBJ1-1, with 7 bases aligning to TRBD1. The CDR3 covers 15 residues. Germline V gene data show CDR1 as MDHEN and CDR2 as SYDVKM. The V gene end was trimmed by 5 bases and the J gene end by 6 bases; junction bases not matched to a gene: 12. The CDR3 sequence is CASSIPGGIRAEAFF. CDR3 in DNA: TGTGCCAGCAGTATCCCAGGGGGAATCAGGGCTGAAGCTTTCTTT.

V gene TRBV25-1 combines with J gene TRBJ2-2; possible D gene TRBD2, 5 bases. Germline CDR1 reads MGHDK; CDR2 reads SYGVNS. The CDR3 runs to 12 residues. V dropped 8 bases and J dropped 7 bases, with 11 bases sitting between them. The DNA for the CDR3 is TGTGCCAGCTGCGGGCCGGACGGGGAGCTGTTTTTT. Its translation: CASCGPDGELFF.

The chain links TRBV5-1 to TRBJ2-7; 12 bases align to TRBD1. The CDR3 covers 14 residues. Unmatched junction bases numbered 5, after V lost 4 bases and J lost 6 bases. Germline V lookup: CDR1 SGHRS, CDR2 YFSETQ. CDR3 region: CASSPGTGGAEQYF. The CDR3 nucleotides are TGCGCCAGCAGCCCCGGGACAGGGGGCGCCGAGCAGTACTTC.

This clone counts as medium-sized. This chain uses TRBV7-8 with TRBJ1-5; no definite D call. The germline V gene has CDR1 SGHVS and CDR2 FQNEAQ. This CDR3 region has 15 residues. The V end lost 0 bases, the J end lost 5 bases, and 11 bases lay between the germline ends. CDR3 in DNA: TGTGCCAGCAGCTTAGCCGGGAATCAGGATCAGCCCCAGCATTTT. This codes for CASSLAGNQDQPQHF.

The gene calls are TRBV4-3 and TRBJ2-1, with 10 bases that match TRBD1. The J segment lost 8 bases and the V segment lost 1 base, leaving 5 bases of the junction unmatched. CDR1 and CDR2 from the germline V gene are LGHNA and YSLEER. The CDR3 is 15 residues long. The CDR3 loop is CASSQVGTGEDEQFF. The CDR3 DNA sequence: TGCGCCAGCAGCCAAGTCGGGACAGGGGAGGATGAGCAGTTCTTC.

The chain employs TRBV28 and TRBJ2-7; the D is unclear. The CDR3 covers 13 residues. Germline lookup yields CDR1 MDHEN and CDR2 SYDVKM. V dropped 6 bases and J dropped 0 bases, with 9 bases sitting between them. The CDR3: CASRLPISYEQYF. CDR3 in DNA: TGTGCCAGCAGACTCCCAATCTCCTACGAGCAGTACTTC.

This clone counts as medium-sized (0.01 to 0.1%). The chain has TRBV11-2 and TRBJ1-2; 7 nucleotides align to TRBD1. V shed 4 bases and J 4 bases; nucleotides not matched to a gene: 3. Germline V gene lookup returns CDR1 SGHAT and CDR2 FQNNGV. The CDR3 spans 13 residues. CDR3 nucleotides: TGTGCCAGCAGCTCTGGGGACAGCTATGGCTACACCTTC. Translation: CASSSGDSYGYTF. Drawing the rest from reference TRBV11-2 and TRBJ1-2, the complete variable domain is EAGVAQSPRYKIIEKRQSVAFWCNPISGHATLYWYQQILGQGPKLLIQFQNNGVVDDSQLPKDRFSAERLKGVDSTLKIQPAKLEDSAVYLCASSSGDSYGYTFGSGTRLTVV.

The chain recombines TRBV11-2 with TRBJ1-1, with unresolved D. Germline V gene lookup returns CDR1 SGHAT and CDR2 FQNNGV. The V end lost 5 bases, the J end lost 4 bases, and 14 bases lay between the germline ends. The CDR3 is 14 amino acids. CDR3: CASSGPNLGTEAFF. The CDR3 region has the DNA TGTGCCAGCAGCGGACCAAATTTGGGCACTGAAGCTTTCTTT.

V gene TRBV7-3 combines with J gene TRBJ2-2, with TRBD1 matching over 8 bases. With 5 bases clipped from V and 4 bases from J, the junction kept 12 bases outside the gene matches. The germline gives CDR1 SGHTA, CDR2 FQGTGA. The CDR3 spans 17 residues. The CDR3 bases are TGTGCCAGCAGCCTCACCCCGGGACAGGCCGGCACCGGGGAGCTGTTTTTT. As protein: CASSLTPGQAGTGELFF.

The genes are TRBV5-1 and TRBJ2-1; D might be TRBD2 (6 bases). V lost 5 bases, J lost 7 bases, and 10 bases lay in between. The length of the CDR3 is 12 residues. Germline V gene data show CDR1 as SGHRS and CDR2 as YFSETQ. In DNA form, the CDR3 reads TGCGCCAGCAGGGACGCGGGGAATGAGCAGTTCTTC. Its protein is CASRDAGNEQFF.

CDR3 in DNA: TGTGCCAGCAGTTACCAAGGGTCCCCTACGATTAAGCAGTTCTTC. Protein sequence: CASSYQGSPTIKQFF. The V call is TRBV6-5, the J call TRBJ2-1, with unresolved D. CDR1 and CDR2 from the germline V gene are MNHEY and SVGAGI. This CDR3 has 15 amino acids. V dropped 2 bases and J dropped 11 bases, with 19 bases sitting between them.

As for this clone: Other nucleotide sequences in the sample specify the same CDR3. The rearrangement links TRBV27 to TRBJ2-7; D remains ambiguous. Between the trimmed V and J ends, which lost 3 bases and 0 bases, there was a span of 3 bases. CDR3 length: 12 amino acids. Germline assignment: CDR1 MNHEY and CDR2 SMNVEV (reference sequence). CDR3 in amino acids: CASSLGSYEQYF. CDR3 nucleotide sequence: TGTGCCAGCAGTTTGGGCTCCTACGAGCAGTACTTC.